Each of the 32 T cell receptor beta chains below was sequenced from the same sample in a study of breast tumors, draining lymph nodes, adjacent tissues. MiXCR was run by TCRdb on the multiplex PCR reads, yielding one entry per CDR3 protein. The sample lists around 290,000 distinct CDR3 sequences; 30% were seen once. Samples came from axillary lymph nodes draining the breast cancer. The sequenced sample was axillary lymph node tissue. All receptors derive from a female donor with breast cancer. Some clones in this sample may be carry-over from other donors' samples.

This clonotype has at least ten counts. The chain has TRBV7-9 and TRBJ2-1; no firm D call. Trimming removed 4 bases at V and 10 bases at J, with 11 bases between. The CDR3 sequence is 12 residues long. CDR1 is SEHNR and CDR2 is FQNEAQ in the germline V gene (reference sequence). The CDR3 region has the DNA TGTGCCAGCAGCTCCACTCTGGTAGAGCAGTTCTTC. Residues: CASSSTLVEQFF.

In this sample, this clonotype turned up a few times. The chain combines TRBV5-1 with TRBJ1-1, with D unresolved. Germline V gene sequence: CDR1 SGHRS, CDR2 YFSETQ. This CDR3 has 13 amino acids. The V gene lost 4 bases and the J gene lost 5 bases, with 12 bases spanning the gap. In nucleotides, the CDR3 is TGCGCCAGCAGCACCACCCTGAGGACTGAAGCTTTCTTT. This codes for CASSTTLRTEAFF. The whole variable domain, filled in from reference TRBV5-1 and TRBJ1-1, reads KAGVTQTPRYLIKTRGQQVTLSCSPISGHRSVSWYQQTPGQGLQFLFEYFSETQRNKGNFPGRFSGRQFSNSRSEMNVSTLELGDSALYLCASSTTLRTEAFFGQGTRLTVV.

Worth noting for this clonotype: Since a much larger clone is just one base distant, this may be a read error. This is likely a read error, given that the CDR3 carries no conserved phenylalanine or tryptophan at its end. The chain is built from TRBV4-3 and TRBJ2-7; weak D call: TRBD2 (6 bases). This CDR3 is 16 amino acids long. V was clipped by 6 bases and J by 0 bases, with 18 bases between them. Per germline, CDR1 LGHNA and CDR2 YSLEER. CDR3 sequence: CASRETGTESSYEQYL. The CDR3 DNA reads TGCGCCAGCAGGGAAACCGGGACTGAGAGCTCCTACGAGCAGTACTTA.

The sample holds a few counts of this clonotype. A much larger clone lies a single base off, so this may be a read error. The chain recombines TRBV19 with TRBJ2-3; 8 bases align to TRBD2. Germline V gives CDR1 LNHDA, CDR2 SQIVND (reference sequence). CDR3 length equals 16 residues. The J segment lost 3 bases and the V segment lost 5 bases, leaving 10 bases of the junction unmatched. The CDR3 nucleotides read TGTGCCAGTAGTCCCCGGTGGACTAGCAGGACAGATACGCAGTATTTT. It specifies CASSPRWTSRTDTQYF.

This clonotype was detected a few times. A single base separates this from a much larger clone, so it may be a read error. The chain has TRBV5-1 and TRBJ1-2; D gene uncertain. This CDR3 is 13 amino acids long. Germline values: CDR1 SGHRS, CDR2 YFSETQ. In DNA form, the CDR3 reads TGCGCCAGCAGCTTGGAACGGCCCTATGGCTGCACCTTC. Encoded protein: CASSLERPYGCTF.

As regards this clonotype: One base away lies a much larger clone, so this may be a sequencing read error. The chain has TRBV11-2 and TRBJ2-7; 7 nucleotides line up with TRBD1. The germline gives CDR1 SGHAT, CDR2 FQNNGV. The CDR3 is 15 amino acids. The ends lost 2 bases at V and 2 bases at J; junction bases unmatched: 6. For the CDR3, the DNA is TGTGCCAGCAGCTTACAGGGGACAGCGGCCTACGAGCAGTACTTC. Protein: CASSLQGTAAYEQYF.

This clonotype was observed many times. The chain uses TRBV20-1 and TRBJ2-5; D may be TRBD1 (6 bases). V dropped 5 bases and J dropped 4 bases, with 17 bases sitting between them. The CDR3 is made up of 14 amino acids. Germline CDR1 DFQATT, CDR2 SNEGSKA (reference sequence). The CDR3 loop is CSAFNRVLRETQYF. In nucleotides, the CDR3 is TGCAGTGCTTTTAACAGGGTATTGCGAGAGACCCAGTACTTC.

This clonotype was seen at least ten times. The V and J genes are TRBV19 and TRBJ1-4, with D tentatively TRBD1 (6 bases). V lost 6 bases to trimming and J lost 8 bases, with 16 bases between them. CDR1 and CDR2 (germline): LNHDA, SQIVND (reference sequence). This CDR3 region has 14 residues. The CDR3 is CASSAGGPTEKLFF. CDR3 DNA sequence: TGTGCCAGTAGCGCCGGGGGCCCGACAGAAAAACTGTTTTTT.

Concerning this clonotype: Being one base from a much bigger clone, this may be a read error. CDR3 nucleotides: TGCAGTGCTAGGCCCTTAGGTCCCACCTACAATGAGCAGTTCTTC. Its translation: CSARPLGPTYNEQFF. This sequence joins TRBV20-1 and TRBJ2-1; D gene uncertain. Trimming took 3 bases from V and 2 from J, leaving 14 bases between them. The CDR3 sequence is 15 residues long. CDR1 is DFQATT and CDR2 is SNEGSKA in the germline V gene (reference sequence).

This clonotype was detected ten times or more. CDR3 region: CASRQGQGNTGELFF. The CDR3 DNA sequence: TGTGCCAGCAGACAGGGACAGGGCAACACCGGGGAGCTGTTTTTT. The chain is built from TRBV14 and TRBJ2-2; 9 bases fit TRBD1. The length of the CDR3 is 15 residues. V shed 6 bases, J shed 2 bases, and the junction held 4 bases outside the gene matches. In germline, CDR1 is SGHDN, CDR2 FVKESK.

This clonotype was picked up a small number of times. The chain carries TRBV9 and TRBJ1-1; 9 nucleotides line up with TRBD1. The CDR3 totals 13 residues. Unmatched junction bases numbered 1, after V lost 2 bases and J lost 5 bases. The germline gives CDR1 SGDLS, CDR2 YYNGEE. The CDR3 here is CASSVGQGTEAFF. As DNA, the CDR3 is TGTGCCAGCAGCGTGGGACAGGGAACTGAAGCTTTCTTT. The full variable domain, rest sourced from reference TRBV9 and TRBJ1-1, is DSGVTQTPKHLITATGQRVTLRCSPRSGDLSVYWYQQSLDQGLQFLIQYYNGEERAKGNILERFSAQQFPDLHSELNLSSLELGDSALYFCASSVGQGTEAFFGQGTRLTVV.

This clonotype was recorded at least ten times. The chain has TRBV7-3 and TRBJ1-5, with 7 bases lining up with TRBD1. CDR1 is SGHTA, CDR2 FQGTGA, per germline. Germline trimming cut 3 bases from V and 0 bases from J; bases unmatched to any gene: 8. The CDR3 loop spans 17 amino acids. CDR3 protein: CASSFPTDRDSNQPQHF. The CDR3 region has the DNA TGTGCCAGCAGCTTCCCAACAGACAGGGATAGCAATCAGCCCCAGCATTTT. The whole variable domain, filled in from reference TRBV7-3 and TRBJ1-5, reads GAGVSQTPSNKVTEKGKYVELRCDPISGHTALYWYRQSLGQGPEFLIYFQGTGAADDSGLPNDRFFAVRPEGSVSTLKIQRTERGDSAVYLCASSFPTDRDSNQPQHFGDGTRLSIL.

There are many counts of this clonotype. The chain couples TRBV20-1 to TRBJ1-6; D not resolved. Germline V gives CDR1 DFQATT, CDR2 SNEGSKA (reference sequence). The CDR3 runs to 13 residues. V was clipped by 7 bases and J by 6 bases, with 13 bases between them. Here the CDR3 DNA reads TGCAGTGTTGAGGACCGGACTAATTCACCCCTCCACTTT. It encodes CSVEDRTNSPLHF.

This clonotype has a count of ten or more. The V call is TRBV15, the J call TRBJ2-3; D is possibly TRBD1 (6 bases). From germline, CDR1 is LNHNV and CDR2 YYDKDF (reference sequence). The germline V and J ends were trimmed by 9 bases and 10 bases, with 20 bases remaining between them. The CDR3 runs to 13 residues. The CDR3 bases are TGTGCCACTCGACAGGCTGCAGCTTGGGCGCAGTATTTT. This translates into CATRQAAAWAQYF.

This clonotype was seen ten or more times. The chain links TRBV20-1 to TRBJ1-5, with a possible D match to TRBD1 (5 bases). Looked up from germline, CDR1 is DFQATT and CDR2 is SNEGSKA (reference sequence). V was trimmed by 2 bases and J by 3 bases, leaving 8 bases between them. The length of the CDR3 is 13 residues. The CDR3 loop is CSARKGVNQPQHF. The CDR3 DNA reads as TGCAGTGCTAGAAAAGGGGTCAATCAGCCCCAGCATTTT.

The chain links TRBV11-2 to TRBJ1-4, with 7 bases aligning to TRBD1. In germline, CDR1 is SGHAT, CDR2 FQNNGV. V shed 2 bases and J 5 bases; nucleotides not matched to a gene: 5. The CDR3 loop spans 15 amino acids. This chain's CDR3 is CASSLSTGRNEKLFF. In DNA, the CDR3 is TGTGCCAGCAGCTTATCGACAGGGAGAAATGAAAAACTGTTTTTT.

The chain combines TRBV3-1 with TRBJ1-3; D is ambiguous. The CDR3 covers 12 residues. Per germline, CDR1 LGHDT and CDR2 YNNKEL (reference sequence). V dropped 2 bases and J dropped 3 bases, with 2 bases sitting between them. The CDR3, as DNA: TGTGCCAGCAGCCAAAATGGAAACACCATATATTTT. Its translation is CASSQNGNTIYF. The variable domain in full, with the rest retrieved from reference TRBV3-1 and TRBJ1-3, is DTAVSQTPKYLVTQMGNDKSIKCEQNLGHDTMYWYKQDSKKFLKIMFSYNNKELIINETVPNRFSPKSPDKAHLNLHINSLELGDSAVYFCASSQNGNTIYFGEGSWLTVV.

This clonotype was seen many times. This sequence joins TRBV6-6 and TRBJ1-2, with a possible D match to TRBD1 (6 bases). This CDR3 has 14 amino acids. Germline V CDR1 and CDR2: MNHNY, SVGAGI (reference sequence). Trimming stripped 11 bases from V and 7 bases from J, with 23 bases between. The CDR3 DNA reads TGTGCCTCACGAACAGGTTCCAAAGGGGGTGGCTACACCTTC. Translation gives CASRTGSKGGGYTF.

V gene TRBV12-3 or TRBV12-4 combines with J gene TRBJ2-3; 10 nucleotides agree with TRBD2. V gave up 3 bases and J gave up 5 bases; unmatched junction bases: 5. The CDR3 covers 15 residues. CDR3 protein: CASSFGRTSGDTQYF. As DNA, the CDR3 is TGTGCCAGCAGTTTCGGTAGGACTAGCGGAGATACGCAGTATTTT.

In its sample, this clonotype was seen many times. The chain joins TRBV2 to TRBJ1-2, with 9 positions matching TRBD1. Germline-derived CDR1 and CDR2 are SNHLY and FYNNEI. V gave up 8 bases and J gave up 10 bases; unmatched junction bases: 14. This CDR3 has 14 amino acids. The CDR3 protein is CASGGGRTGVSYTF. The CDR3 nucleotides read TGTGCCAGCGGGGGTGGTAGGACAGGGGTTTCCTACACCTTC.

This clonotype was recorded many times. The V call is TRBV19, the J call TRBJ2-2; 12 nucleotides match TRBD1. V shed 6 bases and J 7 bases; nucleotides not matched to a gene: 3. The germline CDR1 and CDR2 sequences are LNHDA and SQIVND (reference sequence). This CDR3 region has 14 residues. The CDR3: CASRGQGAVGELFF. The DNA for the CDR3 is TGTGCCAGTAGGGGACAGGGGGCGGTCGGGGAGCTGTTTTTT.

The chain uses TRBV6-2 or TRBV6-3 and TRBJ2-1; TRBD2 matches 8 bases. In germline, CDR1 is MNHEY, CDR2 SVGEGT. The CDR3 has 15 residues. Trimming cost V 2 bases and J 7 bases; bases outside gene matches: 7. The chain's CDR3 is CASSYTGTSRNEQFF. The DNA for the CDR3 is TGTGCCAGCAGTTACACCGGGACTAGTAGGAATGAGCAGTTCTTC.

This clonotype came up many times. The chain recombines TRBV5-1 with TRBJ2-3; maybe TRBD1 (6 bases). Germline loops: CDR1 SGHRS, CDR2 YFSETQ. V lost 4 bases to trimming and J lost 6 bases, with 9 bases between them. This CDR3 has 12 amino acids. This chain's CDR3 is CASSPGQDTQYF. The CDR3 region has the DNA TGCGCCAGCAGCCCAGGACAGGATACGCAGTATTTT.

This clonotype has at least ten counts. The genes are TRBV6-2 or TRBV6-3 and TRBJ2-5; 8 nucleotides line up with TRBD2. Germline-derived CDR1 and CDR2 are MNHEY and SVGEGT. The CDR3 is 13 residues long. Losses at the gene ends were 6 bases for V and 5 bases for J; bases not matched to a gene: 5. The CDR3 nucleotides are TGTGCCAGCAGGGGGACTAGGTGGGAGACCCAGTACTTC. Its protein product is CASRGTRWETQYF.

This chain uses TRBV12-3 or TRBV12-4 with TRBJ1-2, with 11 nucleotides matching TRBD1. The V gene end was trimmed by 11 bases and the J gene end by 7 bases; junction bases not matched to a gene: 12. This CDR3 has 14 amino acids. The CDR3 loop reads CAGTTGTGGCGYTF. The CDR3 DNA reads as TGTGCCGGCACCACGGGGACAGGGGGGTGTGGCTACACCTTC.

This clonotype was detected ten times or more. V and J are TRBV24-1 and TRBJ2-1; D possibly corresponds to TRBD2 (5 bases). Trimming removed 5 bases at V and 7 bases at J, with 11 bases between. This CDR3 has 13 amino acids. Germline CDR1 is KGHDR and CDR2 is SFDVKD. The CDR3 region is CATSGRRGNEQFF. The CDR3 DNA is TGTGCCACCAGTGGTCGCCGGGGAAATGAGCAGTTCTTC.

In this sample, this clonotype turned up a few times. The J gene is TRBJ2-1, the V gene TRBV18; D gene ambiguous. The CDR3 is 17 residues long. Trimming stripped 5 bases from V and 1 base from J, with 18 bases between. Germline CDR1 is KGHSH and CDR2 is LQKENI. CDR3 DNA sequence: TGTGCCAGCTCAACAACTCGGATTGTTGTATCCTACAATGAGCAGTTCTTC. Protein: CASSTTRIVVSYNEQFF.

In regard to this clonotype: This may be a read error: a much more frequent sequence differs by one nucleotide. The rearrangement uses TRBV30 and TRBJ1-2; a possible D gene is TRBD1 (6 bases). The CDR3 length is 13 residues. Germline V gene sequence: CDR1 GTSNPN, CDR2 SVGIG (reference sequence). The CDR3 DNA reads as TGTGCCTGGAGTGTGGAGAGACAGGATGGCTACGCCTTC. This encodes CAWSVERQDGYAF.

This clonotype occurred once. Germline and junction disagree at one end, which may indicate a read error. This chain links TRBV19 with TRBJ1-1; 9 nucleotides match TRBD1. The CDR3 loop spans 17 amino acids. Germline V gene data show CDR1 as LNHDA and CDR2 as SQIVND (reference sequence). The CDR3, as DNA: TGTGCCAGTAGCATTCTTAGGACAGGGGAGACGAACACTGAAGCTTCCTTT. Translating gives CASSILRTGETNTEASF.

In its sample, this clonotype was seen many times. This rearrangement joins TRBV10-2 to TRBJ2-1; TRBD2 might be the D (6 bases). The CDR3 contains 15 residues. Germline V CDR1 and CDR2: WSHSY, SAAADI. V was trimmed by 3 bases and J by 6 bases, leaving 15 bases between them. This chain's CDR3 is CASSDPASARNEQFF. CDR3 nucleotides: TGCGCCAGCAGTGACCCGGCTAGCGCCCGCAATGAGCAGTTCTTC.

This clonotype was recorded many times. The CDR3 sequence: CASSTRTGGDEKLFF. CDR3 nucleotides: TGTGCCAGCAGCACGCGGACAGGGGGTGATGAAAAACTGTTTTTT. The chain carries TRBV11-3 and TRBJ1-4; 10 bases agree with TRBD1. Germline CDR1 reads SGHNT; CDR2 reads YENEEA. V was clipped by 5 bases and J by 6 bases; unmatched bases: 6. This CDR3 contains 15 residues. The full variable domain, its missing parts supplied by reference TRBV11-3 and TRBJ1-4, is EAGVVQSPRYKIIEKKQPVAFWCNPISGHNTLYWYLQNLGQGPELLIRYENEEAVDDSQLPKDRFSAERLKGVDSTLKIQPAELGDSAVYLCASSTRTGGDEKLFFGSGTQLSVL.

This sequence joins TRBV6-2 or TRBV6-3 and TRBJ1-5, with D perhaps matching TRBD1 (5 bases). The CDR3 sequence is 14 residues long. The V end was cut by 5 bases, the J end by 5 bases, with 13 bases between. In germline, CDR1 is MNHEY, CDR2 SVGEGT. The DNA for the CDR3 is TGTGCCAGCAGTCTCGGGGGGGGACATCAGCCCCAGCATTTT. It specifies CASSLGGGHQPQHF.